The next 20 T cell receptor beta chains were all read from a single sample in a study of beta chain features in type 1 diabetes. The study's findings and limits: Shorter TCRB CDR3s, moderately but significantly so, marked every one of the four CD4+ subsets in Type 1 diabetes patients.

Since all of the isolated RNA was reverse transcribed, expressed TCRB transcripts were what got sequenced. The protocol was immunoSEQ multiplex PCR, while the TCRdb copy is restricted to in-frame clones and leaves out a portion. Seen here are 95,000 to 150,000 clones, roughly 17% observed once, and the top ten hold 2% to 2.5%. These receptors have no identified antigens. Sequences were obtained from central memory CD4+ T cells from blood. These receptors originate from a man aged 25-40 years with type 1 diabetes.

In this sample, this clone turned up a few times. The genes are TRBV5-4 and TRBJ2-3; no clear D. The length of the CDR3 is 15 residues. V was trimmed by 2 bases and J by 3 bases, leaving 13 bases between them. Germline V gene sequence: CDR1 SGHNT, CDR2 YYREEE (reference sequence). In nucleotides, the CDR3 is TGTGCCAGCAGCTTCGGGTACTCTTCGACAGATACGCAGTATTTT. Translation: CASSFGYSSTDTQYF.

This clone came up a few times. The chain has TRBV5-1 and TRBJ2-7, with D uncertain. Germline V gives CDR1 SGHRS, CDR2 YFSETQ. This CDR3 is 14 amino acids long. Deletions cut 0 bases from V and 0 bases from J, with 7 bases between. The CDR3 loop is CASSLAPDSYEQYF. CDR3 in DNA: TGCGCCAGCAGCTTGGCGCCAGACTCCTACGAGCAGTACTTC.

This clone showed up just a few times. The rearrangement joins TRBV15 to TRBJ1-4; D uncertain. Deletions cut 2 bases from V and 6 bases from J, with 10 bases between. Per germline, CDR1 LNHNV and CDR2 YYDKDF (reference sequence). The CDR3 runs 14 residues. As DNA, the CDR3 is TGTGCCACCAGCAGATCAGGAACCCATGAAAAACTGTTTTTT. It specifies CATSRSGTHEKLFF.

The table lists this clone with many counts. The genes are TRBV29-1 and TRBJ2-1; D not certain. This CDR3 contains 11 residues. Germline loops: CDR1 SQVTM, CDR2 ANQGSEA. Between the trimmed V and J ends, which lost 6 bases and 4 bases, there was a span of 7 bases. The DNA for the CDR3 is TGCAGCGTGATGAGTTACAATGAGCAGTTCTTC. This translates into CSVMSYNEQFF.

This clone has more than one count but fewer than ten. This sequence joins TRBV4-3 and TRBJ2-7, with TRBD2 identical over 9 bases. Unmatched junction bases numbered 7, after V lost 4 bases and J lost 0 bases. Per germline, CDR1 LGHNA and CDR2 YSLEER. The CDR3 covers 16 residues. DNA of the CDR3: TGCGCCAGCAGCCTGCTAGCGGGGATAAGCTCCTACGAGCAGTACTTC. It specifies CASSLLAGISSYEQYF.

The genes are TRBV2 and TRBJ2-1, with 14 nucleotides matching TRBD2. The ends lost 4 bases at V and 4 bases at J; junction bases unmatched: 0. The CDR3 is 15 amino acids. Germline V lookup: CDR1 SNHLY, CDR2 FYNNEI. The CDR3 here is CASSGLAGGYNEQFF. The CDR3 region has the DNA TGTGCCAGCAGTGGACTAGCGGGGGGGTACAATGAGCAGTTCTTC.

This clone turned up a few times. V usage is TRBV5-1 and J usage is TRBJ2-3; TRBD1 agrees at 8 bases. Trimming cost V 0 bases and J 4 bases; bases outside gene matches: 7. Germline loops: CDR1 SGHRS, CDR2 YFSETQ. This CDR3 has 16 residues. Written as DNA, the CDR3 is TGCGCCAGCAGCTTGGGGACAGGGTCTGTTTCAGATACGCAGTATTTT. Translating gives CASSLGTGSVSDTQYF.

The table lists this clone with a few counts. The genes are TRBV7-2 and TRBJ1-5, with D unresolved. V lost 2 bases, J lost 3 bases, and 11 bases lay in between. The CDR3 contains 15 residues. The germline CDR1 and CDR2 sequences are SGHTA and FQGNSA. The CDR3 spells CASSLNPGFNQPQHF. In DNA, the CDR3 is TGTGCCAGCAGCTTAAACCCAGGTTTCAATCAGCCCCAGCATTTT.

This clone was picked up a small number of times. The chain is built from TRBV13 and TRBJ1-1; D is unclear. V dropped 4 bases and J dropped 1 base, with 10 bases sitting between them. The CDR3 contains 14 residues. Germline-derived CDR1 and CDR2 are PRHDT and FYEKMQ (reference sequence). CDR3 loop: CASSYRPGNTEAFF. DNA for the CDR3: TGTGCCAGCAGCTACCGACCGGGGAACACTGAAGCTTTCTTT.

This clone was found many times. The chain has TRBV30 and TRBJ1-5; TRBD1 might be the D (5 bases). Germline V gene data show CDR1 as GTSNPN and CDR2 as SVGIG (reference sequence). Deletions cut 0 bases from V and 1 base from J, with 13 bases between. This CDR3 contains 16 residues. The CDR3 spells CAWSVGGALSNQPQHF. The CDR3 DNA sequence: TGTGCCTGGAGTGTAGGAGGGGCCTTGAGCAATCAGCCCCAGCATTTT. Variable domain in full (rest from reference TRBV30 and TRBJ1-5): SQTIHQWPATLVQPVGSPLSLECTVEGTSNPNLYWYRQAAGRGLQLLFYSVGIGQISSEVPQNLSASRPQDRQFILSSKKLLLSDSGFYLCAWSVGGALSNQPQHFGDGTRLSIL.

The chain couples TRBV18 to TRBJ2-5; 13 nucleotides align to TRBD2. CDR3 size: 18 residues. Trimming cost V 6 bases and J 2 bases; bases outside gene matches: 12. Germline V gives CDR1 KGHSH, CDR2 LQKENI. For the CDR3, the DNA is TGTGCCAGCTCTGCACGAGGATCGACTAGCGGGGGGCAAGAGACCCAGTACTTC. Protein product: CASSARGSTSGGQETQYF.

J is TRBJ2-6 and V is TRBV2; possibly TRBD1 for D (6 bases). Germline CDR1 SNHLY, CDR2 FYNNEI. V dropped 7 bases and J dropped 0 bases, with 10 bases sitting between them. The CDR3 is 15 amino acids. The CDR3 coding sequence is TGTGCCAGCAAGGGACACTTCTCTGGGGCCAACGTCCTGACTTTC. This encodes CASKGHFSGANVLTF.

The V call is TRBV6-5, the J call TRBJ2-2; no definite D call. Germline loops: CDR1 MNHEY, CDR2 SVGAGI. The CDR3 is 15 amino acids. Trimming removed 7 bases at V and 2 bases at J, with 14 bases between. The CDR3 is CASTPGLDNTGELFF. The CDR3 bases are TGTGCCAGCACCCCCGGGTTGGATAACACCGGGGAGCTGTTTTTT.

This clone was picked up a small number of times. The rearrangement uses TRBV5-4 and TRBJ2-5; D not resolved. Germline V gene lookup returns CDR1 SGHNT and CDR2 YYREEE (reference sequence). Trimming removed 4 bases from V and 4 bases from J, with 5 bases in between. This CDR3 has 11 amino acids. The CDR3 protein is CASSPGETQYF. Written as DNA, the CDR3 is TGTGCCAGCAGCCCCGGAGAGACCCAGTACTTC.

CDR3 loop: CASSPRAGDNEQFF. The CDR3 nucleotides read TGTGCCAGCTCACCACGAGCGGGGGACAATGAGCAGTTCTTC. This chain joins TRBV18 and TRBJ2-1, with 8 bases fitting TRBD2. With V trimmed by 1 base and J by 5 bases, 1 base remained unmatched. The length of the CDR3 is 14 residues. The V gene's germline CDR1 is KGHSH and CDR2 LQKENI.

The chain links TRBV7-2 to TRBJ2-1; a possible D gene is TRBD1 (6 bases). The length of the CDR3 is 14 residues. CDR1 and CDR2 from the germline V gene are SGHTA and FQGNSA. Between the trimmed V and J ends, which lost 6 bases and 3 bases, there was a span of 12 bases. CDR3 nucleotide sequence: TGTGCCAGCAGGTGGCAGGGGCTCTACAATGAGCAGTTCTTC. Amino acid sequence: CASRWQGLYNEQFF.

This sequence joins TRBV19 and TRBJ1-3; 7 nucleotides line up with TRBD1. Unmatched junction bases numbered 3, after V lost 3 bases and J lost 1 base. This CDR3 region has 15 residues. The germline gives CDR1 LNHDA, CDR2 SQIVND (reference sequence). The CDR3 here is CASSILQGSGNTIYF. CDR3 in DNA: TGTGCCAGTAGTATCCTACAGGGGTCTGGAAACACCATATATTTT.

The chain has TRBV2 and TRBJ2-1; D is unresolved. The CDR3 totals 11 residues. Germline values: CDR1 SNHLY, CDR2 FYNNEI. V was cut by 1 base and J by 7 bases, with 2 bases left in between. The CDR3 DNA follows: TGTGCCAGCAGTGAAGTAAATGAGCAGTTCTTC. Translating gives CASSEVNEQFF.

The chain carries TRBV5-1 and TRBJ2-3, with D unresolved. Germline CDR1 reads SGHRS; CDR2 reads YFSETQ. This CDR3 region has 15 residues. V gave up 4 bases and J gave up 0 bases, with 12 bases separating them. CDR3 region: CASSDSLSSTDTQYF. CDR3 nucleotides: TGCGCCAGCAGCGATAGCCTCTCTAGCACAGATACGCAGTATTTT.

CDR3 residues: CASTGQTGYNEQFF. DNA for the CDR3: TGTGCCAGCACCGGACAGACGGGGTACAATGAGCAGTTCTTC. The chain combines TRBV2 with TRBJ2-1; D may be TRBD1 (6 bases). This CDR3 region has 14 residues. CDR1 SNHLY and CDR2 FYNNEI come from the germline V gene. V lost 7 bases, J lost 4 bases, and 14 bases lay in between.